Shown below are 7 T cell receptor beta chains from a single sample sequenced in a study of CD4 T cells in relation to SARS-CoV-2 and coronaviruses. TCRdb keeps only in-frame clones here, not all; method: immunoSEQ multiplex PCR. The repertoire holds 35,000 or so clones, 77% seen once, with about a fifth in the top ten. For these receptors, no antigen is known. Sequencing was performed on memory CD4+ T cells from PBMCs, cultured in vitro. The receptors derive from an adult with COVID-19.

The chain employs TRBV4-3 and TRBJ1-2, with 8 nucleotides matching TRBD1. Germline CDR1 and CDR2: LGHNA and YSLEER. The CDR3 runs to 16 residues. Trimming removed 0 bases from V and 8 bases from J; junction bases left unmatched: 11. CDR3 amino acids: CASSQDFAGGAWGYTF. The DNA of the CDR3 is TGCGCCAGCAGCCAAGATTTCGCAGGGGGCGCGTGGGGCTACACCTTC.

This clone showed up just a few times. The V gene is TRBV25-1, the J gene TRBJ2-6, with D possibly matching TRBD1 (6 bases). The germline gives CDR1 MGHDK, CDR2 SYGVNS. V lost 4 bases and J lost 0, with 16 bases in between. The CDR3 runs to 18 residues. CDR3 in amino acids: CASSGGRTVLSGANVLTF. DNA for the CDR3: TGTGCCAGCAGTGGGGGTCGGACAGTACTCTCTGGGGCCAACGTCCTGACTTTC.

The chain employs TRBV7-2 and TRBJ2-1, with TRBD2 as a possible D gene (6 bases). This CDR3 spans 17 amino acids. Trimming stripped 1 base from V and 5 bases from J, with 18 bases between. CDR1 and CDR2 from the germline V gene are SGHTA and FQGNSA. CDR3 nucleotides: TGTGCCAGCAGCTTAGTGGGCACCGGGACTGGTCACAATGAGCAGTTCTTC. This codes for CASSLVGTGTGHNEQFF.

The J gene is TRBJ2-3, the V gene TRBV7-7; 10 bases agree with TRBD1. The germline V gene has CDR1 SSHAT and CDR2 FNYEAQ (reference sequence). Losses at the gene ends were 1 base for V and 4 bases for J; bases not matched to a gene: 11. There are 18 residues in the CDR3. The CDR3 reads CASSLGVRTGGSADTQYF. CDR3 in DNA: TGTGCCAGCAGCTTAGGGGTCAGGACAGGGGGTTCGGCAGATACGCAGTATTTT.

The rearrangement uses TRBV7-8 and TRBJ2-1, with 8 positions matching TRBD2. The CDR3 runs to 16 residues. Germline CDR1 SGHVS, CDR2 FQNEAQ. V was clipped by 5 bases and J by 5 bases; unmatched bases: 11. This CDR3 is CASSRLRLAWNNEQFF. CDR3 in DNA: TGTGCCAGCAGCCGATTACGACTAGCGTGGAACAATGAGCAGTTCTTC.

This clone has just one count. CDR3 protein: CASSPAVGLALYNEQFF. DNA for the CDR3: TGTGCCAGCAGTCCCGCCGTTGGACTAGCGCTTTACAATGAGCAGTTCTTC. The chain uses TRBV25-1 and TRBJ2-1; the match to TRBD2 covers 9 bases. CDR1 is MGHDK, CDR2 SYGVNS, per germline. The CDR3 is 17 residues long. V lost 5 bases, J lost 4 bases, and 12 bases stayed unmatched.

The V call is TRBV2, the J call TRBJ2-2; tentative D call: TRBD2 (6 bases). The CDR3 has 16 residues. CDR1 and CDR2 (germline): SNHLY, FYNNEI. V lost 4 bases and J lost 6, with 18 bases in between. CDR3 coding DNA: TGTGCCAGCAGTGTCGGGGCACTAGCCGGATCCGGGGAGCTGTTTTTT. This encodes CASSVGALAGSGELFF.